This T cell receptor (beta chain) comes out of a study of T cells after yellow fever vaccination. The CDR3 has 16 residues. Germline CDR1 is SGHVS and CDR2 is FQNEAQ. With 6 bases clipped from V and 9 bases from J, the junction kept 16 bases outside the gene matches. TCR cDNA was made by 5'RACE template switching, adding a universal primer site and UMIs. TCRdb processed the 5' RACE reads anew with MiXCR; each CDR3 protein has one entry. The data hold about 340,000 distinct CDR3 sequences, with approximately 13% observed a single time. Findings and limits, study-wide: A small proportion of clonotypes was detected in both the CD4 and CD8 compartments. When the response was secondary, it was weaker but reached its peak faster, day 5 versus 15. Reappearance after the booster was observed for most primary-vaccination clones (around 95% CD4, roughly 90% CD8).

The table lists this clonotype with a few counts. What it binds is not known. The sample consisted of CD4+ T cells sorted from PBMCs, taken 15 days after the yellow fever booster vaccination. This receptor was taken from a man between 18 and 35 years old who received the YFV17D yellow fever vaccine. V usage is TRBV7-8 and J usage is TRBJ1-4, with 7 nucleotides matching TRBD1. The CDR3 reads CASSRQGRTLMKKLFF. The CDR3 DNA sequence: TGTGCCAGCAGTCGACAGGGAAGAACGTTAATGAAAAAACTGTTTTTT.